The rows below give T cell receptor beta chains drawn from one sample of a study of PD-1 blockade in classical Hodgkin lymphoma. Here immunoSEQ multiplex PCR was the method, and the copy in TCRdb shows in-frame clones only, minus some. The sample yields about 21,000 clones, 70% to 85% seen once. The sample was peripheral blood mononuclear cells (PBMCs), taken at baseline. These receptor sequences come from a human donor with classical Hodgkin lymphoma. Each CDR3 is given with its conserved first and last residue. The order of the fields is V gene, clone size, J gene, D gene, CDR3 DNA, CDR3 protein. D genes are given only for firm matches. Size is stated for part of the rows, as once, few or many counts, or as a class when the clone is expanded.

>TRBV11-2|-|TRBJ1-1|-
TGTGCCAGCAGCTTAGGGGCGCGGGGGACTGAAGCTTTCTTT
CASSLGARGTEAFF
>TRBV29-1|-|TRBJ1-1|TRBD1
TGCAGCGTTGGAGGGGGCGCGGAGGAAGCTTTCTTT
CSVGGGAEEAFF
>TRBV5-6|-|TRBJ2-1|-
TGTGCCAGCAGCTCGTACGACAGGGAGGGCTATGAGCAGTTCTTC
CASSSYDREGYEQFF
>TRBV29-1|-|TRBJ1-2|-
TGCAGCGTTGGCTCCCTCAACTATGGCTACACCTTC
CSVGSLNYGYTF
>TRBV7-9|once|TRBJ1-2|-
TGTGCCAGCAGCTTAGAGTCGGGAGGGGCGAGTTTAGGAGGCTACACCTTC
CASSLESGGASLGGYTF
>TRBV5-1|-|TRBJ1-5|-
TGCGCCAGCAGCTTGTCGCAGGGCGTCGGGACCCAGCATTTT
CASSLSQGVGTQHF
>TRBV28|-|TRBJ2-1|TRBD1
TGTGCCAGCAGTTTAGGGGGGGGACAGGGGATGGGTGAGCAGTTCTTC
CASSLGGGQGMGEQFF
>TRBV7-9|few|TRBJ2-1|TRBD1
TGTGCCAGCAGCCTAGAGAGGGGGCGACACAATGAGCAGTTCTTC
CASSLERGRHNEQFF
>TRBV7-8|few|TRBJ2-1|-
TGTGCCAGCAGCTCTGGGGATTTCTCCTACAATGAGCAGTTCTTC
CASSSGDFSYNEQFF
>TRBV19|-|TRBJ2-1|TRBD2
TGTGCCAGTAGGATTAGCGGGGGCCCAAACAATGAGCAGTTCTTC
CASRISGGPNNEQFF
>TRBV10-1|-|TRBJ2-3|-
TGCGCCAGCAGTGAGTCTCGGGGACGATCCGACACGCAGTATTTT
CASSESRGRSDTQYF
>TRBV10-2|-|TRBJ2-3|TRBD2
TGCGCCAGCAGTGAGTCGATGGGGGGGGGCACAGATACGCAGTATTTT
CASSESMGGGTDTQYF
>TRBV19|-|TRBJ2-3|TRBD2
TGTGCCAGTAGTATAACAGCGGGGTTAGATACGCAGTATTTT
CASSITAGLDTQYF
>TRBV15|once|TRBJ1-5|-
TGTGCCACCAGCAACAGAGGTTGGGGGATCAATCAGCCCCAGCATTTT
CATSNRGWGINQPQHF